One and the same sample provided the 22 T cell receptor beta chains below, sequenced in a study of regulatory T cells in long-lasting Graves disease. Sequencing libraries for TCR beta were prepared with iRepertoire HTBI primers and Arm-PCR of CDR3 regions. TCRdb re-called the multiplex PCR reads with MiXCR, one entry per CDR3 protein. Of some 410,000 distinct CDR3 sequences listed, 16% are singletons. Time point defined: newly diagnosed GD, antithyroid drugs for less than 3 months. From PBMCs, RNA was extracted and then used to make the TCR library. These same data were also listed under a study on T cells in Graves' hyperthyroidism and ophthalmopathy.

Specimen: peripheral blood mononuclear cells (PBMCs), collected at new diagnosis, from a patient treated with antithyroid drugs. Receptor source: a woman under 40 with Graves disease.

At least ten counts were recorded for this clonotype. The rearrangement links TRBV10-1 to TRBJ1-3; no clear D. The CDR3 has 14 residues. The germline V gene has CDR1 WNHNN and CDR2 SYGVQD (reference sequence). Between the trimmed V and J ends, which lost 0 bases and 1 base, there was a span of 4 bases. CDR3: CASSESLSGNTIYF. CDR3 nucleotide sequence: TGCGCCAGCAGTGAGTCCTTATCTGGAAACACCATATATTTT.

This clonotype was recorded many times. The CDR3 reads CASSLAPGLAGGSKGNIQYF. In DNA form, the CDR3 reads TGTGCCAGCAGCTTAGCCCCGGGACTAGCGGGAGGGTCCAAAGGGAACATTCAGTACTTC. The gene calls are TRBV7-6 and TRBJ2-4; 16 bases match TRBD2. The germline CDR1 and CDR2 sequences are SGHVS and FNYEAQ. The length of the CDR3 is 20 residues. V lost 0 bases to trimming and J lost 7 bases; unmatched junction nucleotides: 12.

This clonotype was observed at least ten times. V is TRBV3-1 and J is TRBJ2-2; 8 positions match TRBD2. CDR3 length: 16 residues. CDR1 and CDR2 from the germline V gene are LGHDT and YNNKEL (reference sequence). V trimming: 4 bases; J trimming: 4 bases; junction bases outside the gene matches: 8. CDR3: CASSRSGRAATGELFF. CDR3 nucleotides: TGTGCCAGCAGCCGAAGCGGGAGAGCCGCCACCGGGGAGCTGTTTTTT.

This clonotype occurred many times. The chain couples TRBV30 to TRBJ2-1; no definite D call. CDR3 length: 17 residues. CDR1 is GTSNPN and CDR2 is SVGIG in the germline V gene (reference sequence). Trimming took 0 bases from V and 0 from J, leaving 15 bases between them. CDR3 protein: CAWSVPTYRVSYNEQFF. CDR3 in DNA: TGTGCCTGGAGTGTCCCAACCTACCGGGTCTCCTACAATGAGCAGTTCTTC.

This clonotype appeared many times. V usage is TRBV5-1 and J usage is TRBJ1-2, with TRBD1 matching over 7 bases. Trimming cost V 4 bases and J 4 bases; bases outside gene matches: 10. This CDR3 has 15 amino acids. From germline, CDR1 is SGHRS and CDR2 YFSETQ. This CDR3 is CASSGGDSLAYGYTF. In nucleotides, the CDR3 is TGCGCCAGCAGCGGTGGGGACAGTCTCGCCTATGGCTACACCTTC.

The V gene is TRBV20-1, the J gene TRBJ2-6; 12 bases map to TRBD2. The CDR3 is 17 amino acids. Germline assignment: CDR1 DFQATT and CDR2 SNEGSKA (reference sequence). Germline trimming cut 6 bases from V and 0 bases from J; bases unmatched to any gene: 6. CDR3 residues: CSARLAGALSGANVLTF. CDR3 DNA sequence: TGCAGTGCGAGACTAGCGGGAGCCCTCTCTGGGGCCAACGTCCTGACTTTC.

This clonotype appeared a few times. J is TRBJ1-1 and V is TRBV6-1, with no clear D. This CDR3 comprises 14 residues. V lost 11 bases and J 3 bases, leaving 19 bases between the germline ends. Germline loops: CDR1 MNHNS, CDR2 SASEGT. In DNA form, the CDR3 reads TGTGCCCTCGTTCCGGGAATAGAGTACACTGAAGCTTTCTTT. Protein sequence: CALVPGIEYTEAFF.

This clonotype was seen many times. The V gene is TRBV30, the J gene TRBJ2-5, with 7 bases that match TRBD1. Looked up from germline, CDR1 is GTSNPN and CDR2 is SVGIG (reference sequence). The V and J ends lost 2 bases and 4 bases, in that order; junction bases with no gene match: 10. This CDR3 contains 15 residues. CDR3 sequence reads: CAWSPPPTGPETQYF. The DNA for the CDR3 is TGTGCCTGGAGTCCTCCCCCGACAGGGCCAGAGACCCAGTACTTC.

This clonotype has only a few counts. The chain uses TRBV5-6 and TRBJ1-2; D gene uncertain. This CDR3 is 13 amino acids long. The V end lost 2 bases, the J end lost 6 bases, and 11 bases lay between the germline ends. Germline loops: CDR1 SGHDT, CDR2 YYEEEE. The CDR3 nucleotides are TGTGCCAGCAGCTTTGCGGGGTACAATGGCTACACCTTC. This translates into CASSFAGYNGYTF. Variable domain in full (rest from reference TRBV5-6 and TRBJ1-2): DAGVTQSPTHLIKTRGQQVTLRCSPKSGHDTVSWYQQALGQGPQFIFQYYEEEERQRGNFPDRFSGHQFPNYSSELNVNALLLGDSALYLCASSFAGYNGYTFGSGTRLTVV.

This clonotype was seen repeatedly, ten times or more. The chain has TRBV27 and TRBJ1-1; the D is unclear. The CDR3 length is 13 residues. Germline values: CDR1 MNHEY, CDR2 SMNVEV (reference sequence). V lost 6 bases, J lost 10 bases, and 18 bases lay in between. The CDR3 nucleotides are TGTGCCAGCAGGTCCACTGTATCGGAGCGAGCTTTCTTT. It specifies CASRSTVSERAFF.

This clonotype was seen at least ten times. The chain couples TRBV28 to TRBJ2-1; 8 bases are a match to TRBD2. V shed 1 base and J 6 bases; nucleotides not matched to a gene: 2. Germline loops: CDR1 MDHEN, CDR2 SYDVKM. The CDR3 has 14 amino acids. CDR3 nucleotides: TGTGCCAGCAGTTTATTTAGCGGGGCCAATGAGCAGTTCTTC. It encodes CASSLFSGANEQFF.

A remark on this clonotype: One base away lies a much larger clone, so this may be a sequencing read error. The chain uses TRBV27 and TRBJ2-1, with 11 bases that match TRBD2. V lost 5 bases and J lost 2; bases outside the gene matches: 5. Germline CDR1 is MNHEY and CDR2 is SMNVEV (reference sequence). CDR3 length equals 16 residues. The CDR3 sequence is CASSDPLAGAYNEQFF. In DNA form, the CDR3 reads TGTGCCAGCAGTGATCCACTAGCGGGAGCCTACAATGAGCAGTTCTTC.

This clonotype was counted a few times. The chain links TRBV2 to TRBJ2-1; TRBD2 aligns across 7 bases. CDR3 length: 12 residues. J lost 7 bases, V lost 11 bases, and 8 bases had no gene match. Looked up from germline, CDR1 is SNHLY and CDR2 is FYNNEI. CDR3 protein: CAGNLGGNEQFF. CDR3 in DNA: TGTGCCGGAAATCTCGGGGGGAATGAGCAGTTCTTC.

This clonotype was detected many times. V gene TRBV6-1 combines with J gene TRBJ2-1; 13 bases are shared with TRBD2. J was trimmed by 7 bases and V by 9 bases; bases with no gene match: 9. In germline, CDR1 is MNHNS, CDR2 SASEGT. This CDR3 spans 15 amino acids. The CDR3 reads CASSLAGGPRNEQFF. The CDR3 DNA follows: TGTGCCAGTTCACTAGCGGGAGGGCCTAGGAATGAGCAGTTCTTC.

This clonotype was counted between two and nine times. The V call is TRBV29-1, the J call TRBJ2-3, with TRBD2 identical over 7 bases. Germline CDR1 is SQVTM and CDR2 is ANQGSEA. V was pared by 7 bases and J by 2 bases, with 12 bases of the junction left unmatched. The CDR3 is 15 residues long. Here the CDR3 reads CSAREGRFDTDTQYF. In nucleotides, the CDR3 is TGCAGCGCTAGGGAGGGGAGATTTGACACAGATACGCAGTATTTT.

This clonotype has ten or more counts. The chain links TRBV12-5 to TRBJ2-3; D uncertain. Trimming stripped 1 base from V and 0 bases from J, with 11 bases between. The germline gives CDR1 LGHNT, CDR2 FRNRAP. The CDR3 has 16 residues. In DNA, the CDR3 is TGTGCTAGTGGTTTGGGTTTCGCGGCTAGCACAGATACGCAGTATTTT. Its translation: CASGLGFAASTDTQYF.

The chain links TRBV6-1 to TRBJ2-1; 12 bases are shared with TRBD2. V lost 11 bases to trimming and J lost 6 bases; unmatched junction nucleotides: 17. Germline CDR1 and CDR2: MNHNS and SASEGT. This CDR3 is built from 17 residues. The CDR3 DNA follows: TGTGCCGGCACCCACCAGTGGGCTAGCGGGAGGGGCAATGAGCAGTTCTTC. Protein sequence: CAGTHQWASGRGNEQFF.

Turning to this clonotype: This clone may be a read error of a much larger clone one base away. The chain couples TRBV28 to TRBJ1-5, with D possibly being TRBD1 (5 bases). V was clipped by 3 bases and J by 1 base, with 13 bases between them. This CDR3 comprises 16 residues. The V gene's germline CDR1 is MDHEN and CDR2 SYDVKM. CDR3 residues: CASSLDVRASNQPQHF. The CDR3 nucleotides are TGTGCCAGCAGTTTGGATGTCAGGGCAAGCAATCAGCCCCAGCATTTT.

This chain uses TRBV5-1 with TRBJ1-2; possible D gene TRBD1, 5 bases. The length of the CDR3 is 17 residues. V was cut by 0 bases and J by 5 bases, with 20 bases left in between. CDR1 and CDR2 from the germline V gene are SGHRS and YFSETQ. The CDR3 DNA reads as TGCGCCAGCAGCTTGGAGGCAGGGCCAGCGGGTTCTTATGGCTACACCTTC. It specifies CASSLEAGPAGSYGYTF.

The V and J genes are TRBV5-6 and TRBJ2-7; TRBD2 is a possible D gene (5 bases). CDR1 and CDR2 from the germline V gene are SGHDT and YYEEEE. Between the trimmed V and J ends, which lost 0 bases and 1 base, there was a span of 11 bases. CDR3 size: 15 residues. Here the CDR3 reads CASSLVGSRSYEQYF. CDR3 in DNA: TGTGCCAGCAGCTTGGTAGGGAGCCGATCCTACGAGCAGTACTTC.

This clonotype was seen ten or more times. J is TRBJ2-3 and V is TRBV19; TRBD1 might be the D (6 bases). V lost 4 bases and J 2 bases, leaving 10 bases between the germline ends. Looked up from germline, CDR1 is LNHDA and CDR2 is SQIVND (reference sequence). CDR3 length: 14 amino acids. The CDR3 DNA follows: TGTGCCAGTAGTAGCCAGGGACACACAGATACGCAGTATTTT. Translating it yields CASSSQGHTDTQYF.

In this sample, this clonotype turned up many times. The chain links TRBV5-1 to TRBJ1-1; D may be TRBD1 (6 bases). The CDR3 is 12 residues long. V was shortened by 1 base and J by 6 bases, with 7 bases between the two germline ends. Germline V lookup: CDR1 SGHRS, CDR2 YFSETQ. CDR3 sequence: CASSLPGAEAFF. Written as DNA, the CDR3 is TGCGCCAGCAGCTTGCCAGGGGCTGAAGCTTTCTTT. Full variable domain (outside the CDR3, taken from reference TRBV5-1 and TRBJ1-1): KAGVTQTPRYLIKTRGQQVTLSCSPISGHRSVSWYQQTPGQGLQFLFEYFSETQRNKGNFPGRFSGRQFSNSRSEMNVSTLELGDSALYLCASSLPGAEAFFGQGTRLTVV.